This entry is about one T cell receptor (beta chain). The antigen is undetermined. These data come from a study of cytomegalovirus exposure and HLA in healthy donors. Study in general: Earlier findings included roughly 120 million unique TCR beta sequences obtained from approximately 170 million T cells. Around 80 million unique TCR sequences came from HLA-typed donors in an early release. Study observations and caveats: The study assumed roughly uniform donor sequencing depth for presence/absence analyses. Several V segments, TRBV6-2 and TRBV6-3 among them, could not be told apart and were dropped.

13 Jbeta primers and 60 Vbeta primers were used for the PCR. Assay used: immunoSEQ multiplex PCR; TCRdb lists only in-frame clones, some missing. Here the sample spans 150,000 to 200,000 clones, more than 80% being singletons. The V segment lost 4 bases and the J segment 11 bases; nucleotides outside the gene matches: 13. The CDR3 is 15 amino acids. CDR1 is MNHEY and CDR2 is SMNVEV in the germline V gene (reference sequence). The source is a young man in good health and CMV-seronegative. This chain joins TRBV27 and TRBJ1-1; 10 bases map to TRBD1. The sequenced sample was PBMCs. The CDR3 DNA is TGTGCCAGCAGTTCTCAAACGCCGGGACAGGGGAACGCTTTCTTT. This translates into CASSSQTPGQGNAFF.